Described below is a single TCR beta chain sequence and its context. This clonotype was counted ten times or more. Its specific antigen is unknown. The record has no base qualities; no much larger clone is one base away. The sample is drawn from a study of T-cell reconstitution after alpha-beta-depleted transplantation in children (dated by TCRdb to the mid-2010s). For the wider study: Using TCR repertoire profiling, the study followed T-cell immune reconstitution in a quantitative way in children after TCRalphabeta/CD19-depleted allogeneic hematopoietic cell transplantation.

The germline ends are 8 bases apart after V is trimmed by 3 bases and J by 8 bases. Including cysteine and phenylalanine, the CDR3 has 12 amino acids. Only CDR3 DNA remains: 36 bases, in frame from the first base. The library was made by PCR. The listed sequencing device is Illumina HiSeq 2500. TCR library preparation used molecular barcoding, with unique molecular identifiers applied to normalize quantification of the TCRbeta repertoire. The public sequencing data were trimmed at Q25 with fastp and processed into clonotypes with MiXCR by TCRdb, which kept only in-frame beta chains. Each record represents a unique CDR3 protein, reported with the most common genes and DNA among its rows. The sample has 100,000 to 120,000 distinct CDR3 sequences on record, about 9.4% of them singletons. Jointly, the top ten make up about 8.8% of the sample.

The source of this sequence is a human donor who donated a stem cell graft to a child with acute lymphoblastic leukemia. In this chain, TRBV12-3 or TRBV12-4 is recombined with TRBJ2-1; D gene: possibly TRBD2, on 5 matching bases. The starting material was PBMCs from the stem cell graft donor, obtained from the stem cell graft. The encoded CDR3 is CASSFTDYEQFF. The nucleotides read TGTGCCAGCAGTTTCACGGACTATGAGCAGTTCTTC.